This entry concerns a single TCR beta chain. Antigen specificity is unknown. TCRdb redid the calling of the 5' RACE reads with MiXCR, one entry per CDR3 protein. The repertoire has approximately 450,000 distinct CDR3 sequences, approximately 18% of them found once; the top ten carry about 18%. This specimen belongs to a study of T cells after yellow fever vaccination. Study in general: Each low-cell-number fraction was prepared by means of SMART-Seq v4 Ultra Low Input.

General study points: Re-detected after boosting: most primary clones, more than 95% of CD4 and over 80% of CD8. A small proportion of clonotypes was detected in both the CD4 and CD8 compartments.

The CDR3 contains 14 residues. Germline V gives CDR1 SQVTM, CDR2 ANQGSEA. The germline V and J ends were trimmed by 4 bases and 7 bases, with 19 bases remaining between them. The source was PBMCs, collected before the yellow fever booster vaccination. The rearrangement joins TRBV29-1 to TRBJ1-1; the D gene is possibly TRBD1 (5 bases). This TCR was recovered from a man in his late teens or twenties who received the YFV17D yellow fever vaccine. CDR3 loop: CSVGGPPPPVEAFF. The CDR3 nucleotides are TGCAGCGTTGGGGGACCCCCTCCCCCGGTTGAAGCTTTCTTT.